Listed below are T cell receptor beta chains from one sample, sequenced in a study of T-cell memory formation after mild COVID-19. Using its own MiXCR run on the 5' RACE reads, TCRdb lists one record per CDR3 protein. The repertoire holds approximately 410,000 distinct CDR3 sequences, with about a quarter as singletons. The sequencing sample was made of PBMCs or a T cell subset sorted from them (not recorded which). These receptor sequences come from an adult woman who had mild COVID-19 (a few samples of this study predate the infection). Cell type and time point are not known. The CDR3 runs from the conserved cysteine through the conserved F or W.

TRBV25-1	TRBJ2-7	CASWDRDYEQYF
TRBV9	TRBJ1-1	CASSAEAGVGAFF
TRBV3-1	TRBJ2-1	CASSHARGEQFF
TRBV6-9	TRBJ1-2	CARALRQGYYGYTF
TRBV7-6	TRBJ2-1	CASSPSGGAGYNEQFF
TRBV20-1	TRBJ2-3	CSASLVDTQYF
TRBV20-1	TRBJ2-7	CSARALAGGLNSYEQYF
TRBV29-1	TRBJ1-1	CSAAGLMNTEAFF
TRBV6-5	TRBJ2-7	CASSPLWTSSSYEQYF
TRBV4-1	TRBJ2-3	CASSQVGGGTDTQYF
TRBV7-9	TRBJ2-5	CASSSGLAGVAQYF
TRBV14	TRBJ2-1	CASSRGAHEQFF
TRBV4-2	TRBJ2-2	CASSPSGTWNTGELFF
TRBV7-7	TRBJ2-1	CASSLGQGPGDEQFF
TRBV27	TRBJ1-1	CASSPPGRGGAFF
TRBV20-1	TRBJ1-1	CSARDRRGYTEAFF
TRBV29-1	TRBJ2-3	CSVGGPKTDTQYF
TRBV6-5	TRBJ2-1	CASSEDRVMNEQFF
TRBV7-9	TRBJ2-7	CASSALFEQYF
TRBV5-1	TRBJ2-5	CASSFSQQETQYF
TRBV12-3/TRBV12-4	TRBJ1-4	CASSQTRTNEKLFF
TRBV12-3/TRBV12-4	TRBJ1-2	CASSTGTGRYGYTF
TRBV4-3	TRBJ2-7	CASSGGWKGHSYEQYF
TRBV20-1	TRBJ2-6	CSARTGGGGANVLTF
TRBV12-3/TRBV12-4	TRBJ2-7	CASRGGQNPLYEQYF
TRBV7-6	TRBJ2-2	CASSPTGLNTGELFF
TRBV3-1	TRBJ2-7	CASSQDGFPGTGSYEQYF
TRBV3-1	TRBJ2-7	CASSQAGDFTYEQYF
TRBV12-3/TRBV12-4	TRBJ1-1	CASSSDGLEAFF
TRBV12-3/TRBV12-4	TRBJ2-1	CASSLGGGPYNEQFF
TRBV12-3/TRBV12-4	TRBJ1-1	CASSLATWVGMNTEAFF
TRBV7-6	TRBJ1-1	CASSISIGTEAFF
TRBV10-3	TRBJ2-3	CAIRGGQGTDTQYF
TRBV6-2/TRBV6-3	TRBJ2-7	CAHGRTSGRPEYF
TRBV5-1	TRBJ2-3	CASSRGVAESSTDTQYF
TRBV7-9	TRBJ2-1	CASSSFTRDRESPREQFF
TRBV2	TRBJ2-7	CASSEEPGEQYF
TRBV24-1	TRBJ2-1	CATSDGQRNEQFF
TRBV14	TRBJ1-4	CASSPGGGVNEKLFF
TRBV11-2	TRBJ2-1	CASSLNEWLEGNEQFF
TRBV11-3	TRBJ1-2	CASSLDQGQRGYTF
TRBV12-3/TRBV12-4	TRBJ1-2	CASSPGAGAWGYTF
TRBV9	TRBJ2-1	CASSPQLALGNEQFF
TRBV24-1	TRBJ2-3	CATSDMAETLRSTQYF
TRBV20-1	TRBJ2-1	CSARLAGISYNEQFF
TRBV6-6	TRBJ2-7	CASRVKGAVSYEQYF
TRBV29-1	TRBJ2-3	CSADRGRQKDTQYF
TRBV5-6	TRBJ2-5	CASSSPHLRGAGERYGETQYF
TRBV12-3/TRBV12-4	TRBJ2-2	CASSFGGSSSGELFF
TRBV11-2	TRBJ2-3	CASSARTSGLSTDTQYF
TRBV12-3/TRBV12-4	TRBJ2-5	CASSLRVGQETQYF
TRBV5-1	TRBJ2-3	CASSPKTSGGITDTQYF
TRBV2	TRBJ2-1	CASSDPAYNEQFF
TRBV27	TRBJ2-7	CASSLSGGGYEQYF
TRBV9	TRBJ2-3	CASSGGLAGWKDTQYF
TRBV12-3/TRBV12-4	TRBJ2-7	CASSLEPGAYYEQYF
TRBV7-6	TRBJ2-1	CASSLALTLNEQFF